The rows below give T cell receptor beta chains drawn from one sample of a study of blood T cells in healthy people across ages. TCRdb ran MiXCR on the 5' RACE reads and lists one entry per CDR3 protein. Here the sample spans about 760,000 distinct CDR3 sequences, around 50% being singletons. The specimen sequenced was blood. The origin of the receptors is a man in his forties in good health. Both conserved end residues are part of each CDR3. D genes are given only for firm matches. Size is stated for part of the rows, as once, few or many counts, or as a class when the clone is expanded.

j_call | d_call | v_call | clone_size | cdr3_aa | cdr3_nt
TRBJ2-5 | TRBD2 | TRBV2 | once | CASSESTSGPLYF | TGTGCCAGCAGTGAAAGTACTAGCGGGCCACTGTACTTC
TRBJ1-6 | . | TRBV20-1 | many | CSARDVGAGNSPLHF | TGCAGTGCTAGAGATGTGGGGGCGGGGAATTCACCCCTCCACTTT
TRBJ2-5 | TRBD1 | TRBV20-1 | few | CSARDAVLLGGPGTQYF | TGCAGTGCTAGAGATGCCGTACTACTAGGGGGCCCAGGGACCCAGTACTTC
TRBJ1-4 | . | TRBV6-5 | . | CASSLDGNEKLFF | TGTGCCAGCAGCCTGGACGGGAATGAAAAACTGTTTTTT
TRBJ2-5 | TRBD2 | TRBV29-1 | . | CSVEKGTSGGDEQYF | TGCAGCGTTGAAAAGGGGACTAGCGGAGGGGATGAGCAGTACTTC
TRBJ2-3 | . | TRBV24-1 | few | CATSDPGRAPDTQYF | TGTGCCACCAGTGACCCGGGGAGAGCCCCGGATACGCAGTATTTT
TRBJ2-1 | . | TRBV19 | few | CASSITGGGDYNEQFF | TGTGCCAGTAGTATCACAGGAGGGGGTGATTACAATGAGCAGTTCTTC
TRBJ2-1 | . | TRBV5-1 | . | CASSLRLDSPQWEQFF | TGCGCCAGCAGCTTGAGACTGGACAGCCCACAATGGGAGCAGTTCTTC
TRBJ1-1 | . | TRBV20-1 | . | CSAEGQPAEAFF | TGCAGTGCAGAAGGACAACCCGCTGAAGCTTTCTTT
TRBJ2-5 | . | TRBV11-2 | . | CASGRVQAPEEQYF | TGTGCCAGCGGGCGAGTGCAGGCACCTGAGGAGCAGTACTTC
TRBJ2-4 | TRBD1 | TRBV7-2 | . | CASSFADRASNIQYF | TGTGCCAGCAGCTTCGCCGACAGGGCATCAAACATTCAGTACTTC
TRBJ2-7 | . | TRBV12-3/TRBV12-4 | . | CASSPVFSYEQYF | TGTGCCAGCAGTCCCGTCTTTTCCTACGAGCAGTACTTC
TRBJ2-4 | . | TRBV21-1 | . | CASRLSLAKNIQYF | TGTGCCAGCAGGTTGAGTCTAGCCAAAAACATTCAGTACTTC
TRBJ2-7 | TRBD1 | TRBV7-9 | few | CASSLSGQGYSYEQYF | TGTGCCAGCAGCTTATCGGGACAGGGATATTCCTACGAGCAGTACTTC
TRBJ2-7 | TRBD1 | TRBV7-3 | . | CASSGTGDYEQYF | TGTGCCAGCAGCGGGACAGGAGACTACGAGCAGTACTTC
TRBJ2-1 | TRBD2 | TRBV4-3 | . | CASSQEVGLAGYNEQFF | TGCGCCAGCAGCCAAGAAGTTGGACTAGCGGGATACAATGAGCAGTTCTTC
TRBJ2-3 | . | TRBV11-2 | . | CASSPMPDTQYF | TGTGCCAGCAGCCCCATGCCCGATACGCAGTATTTT
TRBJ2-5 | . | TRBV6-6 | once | CASSSDSRMAPRTQYF | TGTGCCAGCAGTTCCGATTCCCGGATGGCCCCTCGCACCCAGTACTTC
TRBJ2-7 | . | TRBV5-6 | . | CASSLRGRIYEQYF | TGTGCCAGCAGCTTGCGCGGTCGGATCTACGAGCAGTACTTC
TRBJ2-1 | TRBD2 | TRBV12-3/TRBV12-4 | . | CASSLRTSGSIHEQFF | TGTGCCAGCAGTCTTAGGACTAGCGGGAGTATACATGAGCAGTTCTTC
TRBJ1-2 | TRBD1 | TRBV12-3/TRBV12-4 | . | CASRESPGGDGYTF | TGTGCCAGCAGGGAGAGTCCAGGGGGTGATGGCTACACCTTC
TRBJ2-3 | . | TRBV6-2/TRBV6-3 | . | CASSWIRGGTDTQYF | TGTGCCAGCAGCTGGATCAGGGGAGGCACAGATACGCAGTATTTT
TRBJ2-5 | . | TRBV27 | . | CASSHAGETQYF | TGTGCCAGCAGTCACGCCGGGGAGACCCAGTACTTC
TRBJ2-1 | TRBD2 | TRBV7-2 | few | CASSLGTSGRYEQFF | TGTGCCAGCAGCTTAGGGACTAGCGGGAGGTACGAGCAGTTCTTC
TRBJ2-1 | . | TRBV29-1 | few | CSALGRDEQFF | TGCAGCGCCCTCGGTCGGGATGAGCAGTTCTTC
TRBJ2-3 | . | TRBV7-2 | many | CASSPPRQGTDTQYF | TGTGCCAGCAGCCCCCCCAGACAGGGCACAGATACGCAGTATTTT
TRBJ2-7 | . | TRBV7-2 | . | CASSSQGGRNHSYEQYF | TGTGCCAGCAGCTCTCAAGGGGGGCGCAACCATTCCTACGAGCAGTACTTC
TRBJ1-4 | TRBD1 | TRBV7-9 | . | CASSHLTGVEKLFF | TGTGCCAGCAGCCACCTGACAGGGGTTGAAAAACTGTTTTTT
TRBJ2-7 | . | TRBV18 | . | CASSPGPGSSYEQYF | TGTGCCAGCTCGCCGGGGCCAGGGAGCTCCTACGAGCAGTACTTC
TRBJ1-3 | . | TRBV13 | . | CASRLDSGNTIYF | TGTGCCAGCAGATTGGACTCTGGAAACACCATATATTTT
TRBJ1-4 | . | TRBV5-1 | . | CASSPAGGGQGEKLFF | TGCGCCAGCAGTCCCGCCGGAGGGGGGCAGGGTGAAAAACTGTTTTTT
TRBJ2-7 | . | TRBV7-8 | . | CASSLALAIYNEQYF | TGTGCCAGCAGCTTAGCGTTGGCGATATACAATGAGCAGTACTTC
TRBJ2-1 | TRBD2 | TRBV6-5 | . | CASRDRLAGMFDEQFF | TGTGCCAGCAGAGACAGGCTAGCGGGGATGTTCGATGAGCAGTTCTTC
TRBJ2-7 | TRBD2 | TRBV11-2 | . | CASSSTWTSGRYEQYF | TGTGCCAGCAGCTCCACCTGGACTAGCGGGAGATACGAGCAGTACTTC
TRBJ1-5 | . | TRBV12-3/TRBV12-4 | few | CASSLMIGDSNQPQHF | TGTGCCAGCAGTTTGATGATTGGGGATAGCAATCAGCCCCAGCATTTT
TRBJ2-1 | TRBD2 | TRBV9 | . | CASSVEAGEWNEQFF | TGTGCCAGCAGCGTTGAAGCGGGAGAATGGAATGAGCAGTTCTTC
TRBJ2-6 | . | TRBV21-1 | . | CASCRVGGQGASSGANVLTF | TGTGCCAGCTGCCGTGTCGGGGGACAGGGTGCCAGCTCTGGGGCCAACGTCCTGACTTTC
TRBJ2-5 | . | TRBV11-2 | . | CASSLGDRGNQETQYF | TGTGCCAGCAGCTTAGGAGATCGGGGAAACCAAGAGACCCAGTACTTC
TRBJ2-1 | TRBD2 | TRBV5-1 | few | CASTASGGHNEQFF | TGCGCCAGCACCGCTAGCGGGGGACACAATGAGCAGTTCTTC
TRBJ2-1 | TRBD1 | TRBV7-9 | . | CASSYLGQGGEQFF | TGTGCCAGCAGCTACCTGGGACAGGGTGGTGAGCAGTTCTTC
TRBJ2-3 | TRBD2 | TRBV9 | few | CADPGGRWVDTQYF | TGTGCCGACCCGGGGGGGAGATGGGTAGATACGCAGTATTTT
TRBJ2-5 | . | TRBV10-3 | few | CAIRGSLSETQYF | TGTGCCATCAGGGGCAGCCTTTCGGAGACCCAGTACTTC
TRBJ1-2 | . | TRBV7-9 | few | CASPSFGGTNYGYTF | TGTGCCAGCCCGTCTTTCGGGGGGACTAACTATGGCTACACCTTC
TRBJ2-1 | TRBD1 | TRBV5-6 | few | CASSPTGLKQFF | TGTGCCAGCAGCCCGACAGGGCTTAAGCAGTTCTTC
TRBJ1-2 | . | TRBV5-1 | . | CASSTSDGIYGYTF | TGCGCCAGCAGTACGTCAGATGGAATTTATGGCTACACCTTC
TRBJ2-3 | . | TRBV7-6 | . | CASSPPRGTPSTDTQYF | TGTGCCAGCAGCCCCCCCCGGGGGACTCCTAGCACAGATACGCAGTATTTT
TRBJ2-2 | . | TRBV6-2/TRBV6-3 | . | CASGSLTGELFF | TGTGCCAGCGGGAGTTTAACCGGGGAGCTGTTTTTT
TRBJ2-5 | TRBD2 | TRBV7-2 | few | CASSFGAGSGEQYF | TGTGCCAGCAGCTTCGGAGCGGGAAGCGGTGAGCAGTACTTC
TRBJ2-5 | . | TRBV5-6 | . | CASSLSVGKETQYF | TGTGCCAGCAGCTTGTCGGTGGGGAAGGAGACCCAGTACTTC
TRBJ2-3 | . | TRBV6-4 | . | CASSDGAAADTQYF | TGTGCCAGCAGTGACGGTGCGGCTGCGGATACGCAGTATTTT
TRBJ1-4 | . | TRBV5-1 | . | CASSLRAGDNEKLFF | TGCGCCAGCAGCTTGAGAGCTGGAGATAATGAAAAACTGTTTTTT